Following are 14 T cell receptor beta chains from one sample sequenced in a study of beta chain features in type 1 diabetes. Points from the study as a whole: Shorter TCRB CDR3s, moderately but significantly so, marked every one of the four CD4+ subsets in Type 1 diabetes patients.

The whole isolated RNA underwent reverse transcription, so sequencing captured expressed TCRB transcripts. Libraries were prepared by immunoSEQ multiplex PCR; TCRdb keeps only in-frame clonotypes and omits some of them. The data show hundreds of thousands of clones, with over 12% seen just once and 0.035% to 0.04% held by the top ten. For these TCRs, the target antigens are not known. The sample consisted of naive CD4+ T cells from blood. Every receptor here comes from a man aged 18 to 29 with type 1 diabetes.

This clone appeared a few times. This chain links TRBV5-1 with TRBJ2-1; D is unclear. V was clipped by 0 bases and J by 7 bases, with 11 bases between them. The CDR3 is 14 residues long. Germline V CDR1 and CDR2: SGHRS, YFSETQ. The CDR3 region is CASSLAPGQNEQFF. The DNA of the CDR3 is TGCGCCAGCAGCTTGGCCCCAGGTCAAAATGAGCAGTTCTTC.

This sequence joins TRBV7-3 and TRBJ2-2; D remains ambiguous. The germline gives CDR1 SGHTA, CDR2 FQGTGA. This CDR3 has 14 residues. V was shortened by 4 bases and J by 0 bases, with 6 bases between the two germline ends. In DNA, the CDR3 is TGTGCCAGCAGCTCGGGCTCGAACACCGGGGAGCTGTTTTTT. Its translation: CASSSGSNTGELFF.

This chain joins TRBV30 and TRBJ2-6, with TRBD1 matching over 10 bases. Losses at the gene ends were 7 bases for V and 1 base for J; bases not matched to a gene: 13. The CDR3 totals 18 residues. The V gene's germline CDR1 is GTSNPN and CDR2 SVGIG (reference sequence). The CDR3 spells CASPKRTGGSSGANVLTF. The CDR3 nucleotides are TGTGCCTCGCCCAAAAGGACAGGGGGAAGTTCTGGGGCCAACGTCCTGACTTTC.

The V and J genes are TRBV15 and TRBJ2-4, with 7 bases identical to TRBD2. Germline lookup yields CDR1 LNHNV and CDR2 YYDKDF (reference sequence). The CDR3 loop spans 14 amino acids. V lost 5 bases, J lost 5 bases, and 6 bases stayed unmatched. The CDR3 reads CATSFGGTQNIQYF. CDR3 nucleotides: TGTGCCACCAGCTTCGGGGGGACCCAAAACATTCAGTACTTC.

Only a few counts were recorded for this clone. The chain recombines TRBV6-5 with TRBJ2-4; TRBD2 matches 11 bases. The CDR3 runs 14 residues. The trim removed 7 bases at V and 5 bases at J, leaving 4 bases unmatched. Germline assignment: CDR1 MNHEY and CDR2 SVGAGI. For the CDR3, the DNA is TGTGCCAGCAATAGGGGACTAGCGGAAAACATTCAGTACTTC. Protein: CASNRGLAENIQYF.

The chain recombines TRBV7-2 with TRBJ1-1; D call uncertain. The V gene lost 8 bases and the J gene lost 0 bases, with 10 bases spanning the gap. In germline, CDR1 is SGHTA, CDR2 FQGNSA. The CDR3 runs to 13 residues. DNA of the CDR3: TGTGCCAGCGGCCTTCACATGAACACTGAAGCTTTCTTT. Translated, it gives CASGLHMNTEAFF. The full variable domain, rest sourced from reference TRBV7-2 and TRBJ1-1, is GAGVSQSPSNKVTEKGKDVELRCDPISGHTALYWYRQSLGQGLEFLIYFQGNSAPDKSGLPSDRFSAERTGGSVSTLTIQRTQQEDSAVYLCASGLHMNTEAFFGQGTRLTVV.

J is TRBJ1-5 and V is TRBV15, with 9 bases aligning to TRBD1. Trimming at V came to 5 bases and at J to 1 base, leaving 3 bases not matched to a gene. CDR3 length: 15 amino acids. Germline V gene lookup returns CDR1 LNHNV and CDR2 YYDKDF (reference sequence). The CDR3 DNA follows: TGTGCCACCAGCCAGGACAGGGGAAGCAATCAGCCCCAGCATTTT. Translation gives CATSQDRGSNQPQHF.

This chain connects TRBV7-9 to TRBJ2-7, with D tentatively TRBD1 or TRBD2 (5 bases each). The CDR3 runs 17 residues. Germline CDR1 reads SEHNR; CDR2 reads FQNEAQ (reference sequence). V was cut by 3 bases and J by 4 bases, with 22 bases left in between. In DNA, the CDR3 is TGTGCCAGCAGCTTGGCCGGGCCGGGGACGCCTCGTTACGAGCAGTACTTC. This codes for CASSLAGPGTPRYEQYF. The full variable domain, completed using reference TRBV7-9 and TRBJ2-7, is DTGVSQNPRHKITKRGQNVTFRCDPISEHNRLYWYRQTLGQGPEFLTYFQNEAQLEKSRLLSDRFSAERPKGSFSTLEIQRTEQGDSAMYLCASSLAGPGTPRYEQYFGPGTRLTVT.

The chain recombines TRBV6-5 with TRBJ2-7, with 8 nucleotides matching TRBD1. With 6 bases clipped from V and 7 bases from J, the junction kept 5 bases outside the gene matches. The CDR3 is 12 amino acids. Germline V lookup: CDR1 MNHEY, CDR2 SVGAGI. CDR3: CASRDRAWEQYF. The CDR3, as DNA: TGTGCCAGCAGGGACAGGGCGTGGGAGCAGTACTTC.

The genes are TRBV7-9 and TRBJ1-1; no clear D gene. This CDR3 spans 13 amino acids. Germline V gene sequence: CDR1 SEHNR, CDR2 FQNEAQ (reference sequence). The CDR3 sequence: CASEGSMNTEAFF. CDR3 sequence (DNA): TGTGCTTCCGAGGGATCGATGAACACTGAAGCTTTCTTT.

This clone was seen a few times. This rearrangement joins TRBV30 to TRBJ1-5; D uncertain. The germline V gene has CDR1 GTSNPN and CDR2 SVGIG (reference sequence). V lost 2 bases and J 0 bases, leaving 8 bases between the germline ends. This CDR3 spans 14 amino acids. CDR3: CAWSSVGSNQPQHF. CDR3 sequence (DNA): TGTGCCTGGAGTTCCGTGGGTAGCAATCAGCCCCAGCATTTT.

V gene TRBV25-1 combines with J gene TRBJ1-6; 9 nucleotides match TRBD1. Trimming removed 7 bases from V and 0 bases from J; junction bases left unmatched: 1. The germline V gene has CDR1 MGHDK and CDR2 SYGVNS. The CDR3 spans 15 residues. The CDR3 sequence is CASKTGGSYNSPLHF. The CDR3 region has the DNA TGTGCCAGCAAGACAGGGGGCTCCTATAATTCACCCCTCCACTTT.

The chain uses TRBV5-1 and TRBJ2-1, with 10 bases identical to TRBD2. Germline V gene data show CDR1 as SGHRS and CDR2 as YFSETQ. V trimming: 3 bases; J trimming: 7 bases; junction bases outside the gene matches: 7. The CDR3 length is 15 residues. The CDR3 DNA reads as TGCGCCAGCAGCTATTCCGGGACTAGCGTTAATGAGCAGTTCTTC. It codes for CASSYSGTSVNEQFF.

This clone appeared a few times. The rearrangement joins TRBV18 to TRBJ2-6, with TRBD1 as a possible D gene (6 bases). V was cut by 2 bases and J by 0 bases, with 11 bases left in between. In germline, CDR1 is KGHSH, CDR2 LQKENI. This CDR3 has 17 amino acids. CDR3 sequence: CASSPMTGISGANVLTF. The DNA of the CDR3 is TGTGCCAGCTCACCAATGACAGGCATCTCTGGGGCCAACGTCCTGACTTTC.